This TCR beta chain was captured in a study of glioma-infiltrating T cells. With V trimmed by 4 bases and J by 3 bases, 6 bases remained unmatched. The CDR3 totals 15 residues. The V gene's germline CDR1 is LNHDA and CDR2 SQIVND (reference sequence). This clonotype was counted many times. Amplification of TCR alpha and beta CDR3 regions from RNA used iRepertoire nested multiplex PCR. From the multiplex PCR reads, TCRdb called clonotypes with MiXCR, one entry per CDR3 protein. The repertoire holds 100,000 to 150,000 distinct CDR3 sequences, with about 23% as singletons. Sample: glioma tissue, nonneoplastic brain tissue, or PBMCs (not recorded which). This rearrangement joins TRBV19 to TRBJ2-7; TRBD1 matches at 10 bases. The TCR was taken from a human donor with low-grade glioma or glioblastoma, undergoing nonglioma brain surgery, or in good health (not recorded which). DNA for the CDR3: TGTGCCAGTAGTAGACGGACAGGGGGAAACTACGAGCAGTACTTC. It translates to CASSRRTGGNYEQYF.